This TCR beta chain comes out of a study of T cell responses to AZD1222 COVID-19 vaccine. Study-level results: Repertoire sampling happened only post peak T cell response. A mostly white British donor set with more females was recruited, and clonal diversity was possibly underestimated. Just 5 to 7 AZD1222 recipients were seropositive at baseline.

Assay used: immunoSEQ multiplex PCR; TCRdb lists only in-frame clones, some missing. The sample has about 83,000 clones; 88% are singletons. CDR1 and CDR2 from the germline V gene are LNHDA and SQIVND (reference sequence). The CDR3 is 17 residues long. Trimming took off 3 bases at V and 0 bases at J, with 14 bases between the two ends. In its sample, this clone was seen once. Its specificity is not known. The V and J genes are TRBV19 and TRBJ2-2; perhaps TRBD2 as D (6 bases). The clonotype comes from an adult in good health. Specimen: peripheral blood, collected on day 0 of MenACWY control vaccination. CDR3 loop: CASSILPGAANTGELFF. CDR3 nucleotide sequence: TGTGCCAGTAGTATCCTACCGGGAGCGGCGAACACCGGGGAGCTGTTTTTT.